This T cell receptor (beta chain) was recorded in a study of control samples from healthy donors and cancer patients. Profiling relied on immunoSEQ multiplex PCR, and the TCRdb table lists in-frame clones only, not all of them. The profile shows about 59,000 clones, more than 75% of them singletons. The CDR3 spans 16 residues. In germline, CDR1 is LNHDA, CDR2 SQIVND (reference sequence). V dropped 1 base and J dropped 0; count of bases not matched to a gene: 5. Sequenced: PBMCs. This receptor was obtained from a woman aged 55-70 years with lung cancer. The chain employs TRBV19 and TRBJ1-1, with TRBD1 matching 7 bases. The CDR3: CASSIAGGVVNTEAFF. The CDR3 DNA reads TGTGCCAGTAGTATAGCAGGGGGGGTTGTGAACACTGAAGCTTTCTTT.